A single sample gave rise to the 2 T cell receptor beta chains below, sequenced in a study of T cells in women clearing cervical HPV infection. Some clones are missing from TCRdb's copy, which holds only in-frame ones; the method was immunoSEQ multiplex PCR. Here the sample table reports about 32,000 clones. Input material: blood buffy coat. The receptors derive from a woman aged 18 to 75 with a cervical HPV16 infection that either progressed to CIN3+ or cleared (not recorded which).

CDR3 region: CASAPLGLLNTEAFF. The sequenced part of the CDR3 DNA is TGTGCCAGCGCGCCCCTGGGACTTTTGAACACTGAA. The gene calls are TRBV5-6 and TRBJ1-1, with D possibly matching TRBD1 (5 bases). The read stops 3 residues short of the end of the CDR3; the missing end is completed from the germline J gene. This CDR3 region has 15 residues. Trimming stripped 7 bases from V and 0 bases from J, with 16 bases between. CDR1 and CDR2 (germline): SGHDT, YYEEEE.

For this clone: The read ends 3 residues before the CDR3 terminus; that terminus is restored from the germline J gene. V gene TRBV5-6 combines with J gene TRBJ2-3; TRBD1 agrees at 8 bases. V shed 2 bases and J 1 base; nucleotides not matched to a gene: 3. Looked up from germline, CDR1 is SGHDT and CDR2 is YYEEEE. There are 15 residues in the CDR3. This CDR3 reads CASSFQTGGTDTQYF. Incomplete CDR3 DNA: TGTGCCAGCAGCTTTCAGACAGGGGGCACAGATACG. Full variable domain (outside the CDR3, taken from reference TRBV5-6 and TRBJ2-3): DAGVTQSPTHLIKTRGQQVTLRCSPKSGHDTVSWYQQALGQGPQFIFQYYEEEERQRGNFPDRFSGHQFPNYSSELNVNALLLGDSALYLCASSFQTGGTDTQYFGPGTRLTVL.